Below are 20 T cell receptor beta chains sequenced from a single sample in a study of blood T cell repertoires in COVID-19. Sequenced by immunoSEQ multiplex PCR; TCRdb stores in-frame clones only, minus some. The table includes around 33,000 clones, roughly 80% detected once. The sample consisted of peripheral blood. These TCRs come from a man older than 75 with active or convalescent COVID-19.

The CDR3 sequence: CASSATGDNSPLHF. The CDR3 DNA reads TGTGCCAGCAGTGCGACAGGGGATAATTCACCCCTCCACTTT. The rearrangement uses TRBV6-4 and TRBJ1-6; 8 bases map to TRBD1. Losses at the gene ends were 4 bases for V and 5 bases for J; bases not matched to a gene: 1. This CDR3 is 14 amino acids long. Germline V lookup: CDR1 MRHNA, CDR2 SNTAGT.

The V call is TRBV18, the J call TRBJ2-1, with 7 bases that match TRBD2. V lost 0 bases and J lost 9; bases outside the gene matches: 11. Germline lookup yields CDR1 KGHSH and CDR2 LQKENI. The CDR3 contains 16 residues. CDR3 protein: CASSPPAGGRRGEQFF. The CDR3 region has the DNA TGTGCCAGCTCACCACCGGCGGGCGGGAGAAGAGGTGAGCAGTTCTTC.

The chain uses TRBV6-6 and TRBJ2-7; 7 bases are a match to TRBD2. Germline V gene data show CDR1 as MNHNY and CDR2 as SVGAGI (reference sequence). The CDR3 spans 15 residues. Unmatched junction bases numbered 8, after V lost 0 bases and J lost 6 bases. CDR3 loop: CASSYSMAGVSEQYF. The CDR3 DNA is TGTGCCAGCAGTTACTCGATGGCGGGAGTTTCCGAGCAGTACTTC.

CDR3 nucleotides: TGTGCCAGCTCGCCCATTGGGAATGCGGGAACGAACGACAATGAGCAGTTCTTC. Its translation is CASSPIGNAGTNDNEQFF. The chain couples TRBV18 to TRBJ2-1; perhaps TRBD2 as D (6 bases). V gave up 6 bases and J gave up 5 bases, with 26 bases separating them. The germline gives CDR1 KGHSH, CDR2 LQKENI. This CDR3 contains 18 residues.

This chain links TRBV28 with TRBJ2-7, with 9 bases identical to TRBD1. V shed 8 bases, J shed 1 base, and the junction held 9 bases outside the gene matches. This CDR3 contains 15 residues. Germline assignment: CDR1 MDHEN and CDR2 SYDVKM. The CDR3 DNA reads TGTGCCAGCCTCCTTGGACAGGGGATTTCCTACGAGCAGTACTTC. Translation gives CASLLGQGISYEQYF.

The V gene is TRBV19, the J gene TRBJ2-3; no clear D gene. V was shortened by 3 bases and J by 2 bases, with 9 bases between the two germline ends. The germline gives CDR1 LNHDA, CDR2 SQIVND (reference sequence). This CDR3 spans 14 amino acids. CDR3 amino acids: CASSISENTDTQYF. DNA for the CDR3: TGTGCCAGTAGTATTAGTGAAAACACAGATACGCAGTATTTT. The full variable domain, rest sourced from reference TRBV19 and TRBJ2-3, is DGGITQSPKYLFRKEGQNVTLSCEQNLNHDAMYWYRQDPGQGLRLIYYSQIVNDFQKGDIAEGYSVSREKKESFPLTVTSAQKNPTAFYLCASSISENTDTQYFGPGTRLTVL.

The V call is TRBV2, the J call TRBJ2-3; D ambiguous. Trimming took off 1 base at V and 2 bases at J, with 4 bases between the two ends. Germline V gene lookup returns CDR1 SNHLY and CDR2 FYNNEI. The CDR3 runs 13 residues. This CDR3 reads CASSEDNTDTQYF. The CDR3 DNA reads as TGTGCCAGCAGTGAAGACAACACAGATACGCAGTATTTT.

This clone was seen once. This chain joins TRBV19 and TRBJ1-5; 9 bases map to TRBD1. The junction had 3 bases not matched to a gene; V was cut back by 4 bases and J by 2 bases. There are 15 residues in the CDR3. CDR1 LNHDA and CDR2 SQIVND come from the germline V gene (reference sequence). DNA of the CDR3: TGTGCCAGTAGTAGGACAGGGGAGGGCAATCAGCCCCAGCATTTT. This gives the protein CASSRTGEGNQPQHF.

This clone was observed once. This chain links TRBV3-1 (or the pseudogene TRBV3-2) with TRBJ1-2; 7 bases map to TRBD1. There are 17 residues in the CDR3. Germline V lookup: CDR1 LGHDT, CDR2 YNNKEL (reference sequence). The junction had 16 bases not matched to a gene; V was cut back by 3 bases and J by 6 bases. CDR3 coding DNA: TGTGCCAGCAGCCAGGCTAGCCCCAGGGGGTTAGATCATGGCTACACCTTC. Encoded protein: CASSQASPRGLDHGYTF.

The genes are TRBV5-8 and TRBJ1-5; D call uncertain. The V and J ends lost 0 bases and 0 bases respectively, with 13 bases between them. This CDR3 spans 17 amino acids. Germline CDR1 is SGHTS and CDR2 is YDEGEE. The CDR3 region has the DNA TGTGCCAGCAGCTTGGTATTAGCGATTTATAGCAATCAGCCCCAGCATTTT. Amino acid sequence: CASSLVLAIYSNQPQHF.

V and J are TRBV7-2 and TRBJ2-3; 13 positions match TRBD2. With V trimmed by 6 bases and J by 3 bases, 9 bases remained unmatched. Germline V lookup: CDR1 SGHTA, CDR2 FQGNSA. The CDR3 spans 17 residues. CDR3 region: CASRWTSGSIGTDTQYF. The CDR3 nucleotides read TGTGCCAGCAGGTGGACTAGCGGGAGTATCGGTACAGATACGCAGTATTTT.

The gene calls are TRBV3-1 (or the pseudogene TRBV3-2) and TRBJ2-5, with 8 positions matching TRBD2. Germline CDR1 reads LGHDT; CDR2 reads YNNKEL (reference sequence). The CDR3 is 19 residues long. The trim removed 0 bases at V and 4 bases at J, leaving 16 bases unmatched. The CDR3 nucleotides read TGTGCCAGCAGCCAAGATGATTCTTGGGCGGGAGGAGAGTCAGAGACCCAGTACTTC. Its protein is CASSQDDSWAGGESETQYF.

This chain links TRBV10-3 with TRBJ2-5, with 7 bases aligning to TRBD2. Per the germline V gene, CDR1 is ENHRY and CDR2 is SYGVKD. Trimming cost V 2 bases and J 2 bases; bases outside gene matches: 5. The CDR3 sequence is 15 residues long. CDR3 sequence (DNA): TGTGCCATCAGTGAGCCTGGGACTACACAAGAGACCCAGTACTTC. It codes for CAISEPGTTQETQYF.

The V gene is TRBV11-3, the J gene TRBJ2-2; D may be TRBD2 (6 bases). This CDR3 has 14 amino acids. Trimming removed 4 bases at V and 2 bases at J, with 8 bases between. Germline V gives CDR1 SGHNT, CDR2 YENEEA. CDR3 in amino acids: CASSSTSNTGELFF. In nucleotides, the CDR3 is TGTGCCAGCAGCTCCACTAGCAACACCGGGGAGCTGTTTTTT.

This clone was detected once. This chain joins TRBV10-3 and TRBJ2-2, with 8 bases matching TRBD1. CDR1 and CDR2 from the germline V gene are ENHRY and SYGVKD. The CDR3 covers 15 residues. Unmatched junction bases numbered 8, after V lost 7 bases and J lost 4 bases. CDR3 in DNA: TGTGCCATCACTACGACAGGGGCCCTCACCGGGGAGCTGTTTTTT. Protein: CAITTTGALTGELFF.

V usage is TRBV7-2 and J usage is TRBJ1-3, with D unclear. V was clipped by 8 bases and J by 0 bases, with 11 bases between them. CDR1 and CDR2 from the germline V gene are SGHTA and FQGNSA. CDR3 size: 14 residues. CDR3 sequence: CASCELPSGNTIYF. The CDR3 DNA reads as TGTGCCAGCTGTGAGCTCCCCTCTGGAAACACCATATATTTT.

This rearrangement joins TRBV28 to TRBJ2-7; a possible D gene is TRBD2 (6 bases). Trimming took off 4 bases at V and 1 base at J, with 17 bases between the two ends. Germline V lookup: CDR1 MDHEN, CDR2 SYDVKM. The CDR3 extends over 16 amino acids. CDR3 sequence reads: CASSSGEAGMSYEQYF. The CDR3 DNA reads TGTGCCAGCAGTTCGGGAGAGGCGGGAATGTCCTACGAGCAGTACTTC.

The chain recombines TRBV12-3 or TRBV12-4 with TRBJ1-2, with 8 bases that match TRBD1. With 7 bases clipped from V and 8 bases from J, the junction kept 9 bases outside the gene matches. The CDR3 runs to 13 residues. The CDR3 sequence is CASNLQGVVGYTF. CDR3 bases: TGTGCCAGCAACCTACAGGGGGTAGTCGGCTACACCTTC.

The chain recombines TRBV7-8 with TRBJ1-2; D possibly corresponds to TRBD1 (5 bases). The V end was cut by 1 base, the J end by 8 bases, with 11 bases between. The CDR3 is 13 amino acids. Germline V gene data show CDR1 as SGHVS and CDR2 as FQNEAQ. The CDR3 DNA follows: TGTGCCAGCAGCTTAGTTGACAGCATAGGCTACACCTTC. This encodes CASSLVDSIGYTF.

This clone showed up just once. This sequence joins TRBV24-1 and TRBJ1-2; D is unresolved. The V and J ends lost 7 bases and 8 bases respectively, with 13 bases between them. The CDR3 is 12 residues long. CDR1 KGHDR and CDR2 SFDVKD come from the germline V gene. As DNA, the CDR3 is TGTGCCACCAGCTATGACAACGGAGGCTACACCTTC. As protein: CATSYDNGGYTF.